Listed below are T cell receptor beta chains from one sample, sequenced in a study of blood T cell repertoires in COVID-19. Using immunoSEQ multiplex PCR, the repertoire was profiled, and TCRdb retains in-frame clones only, with some absent. The repertoire includes a few hundred thousand clones, roughly 90% of them detected once, and roughly 6.5% sits in the top ten. Sequencing was done on a sample of peripheral blood. These receptor sequences come from a man aged 18 to 35 who had recovered from COVID-19. The CDR3 runs from the conserved cysteine through the conserved F or W. The D gene is left open where the match is weak. Size is stated for part of the rows, as once, few or many counts, or as a class when the clone is expanded.

abundance: .
v_gene: TRBV2
d_gene: .
j_gene: TRBJ2-5
CDR3nt: TGTGCCAGCAGTCAGGGATGGGAGACCCAGTACTTC
CDR3aa: CASSQGWETQYF

abundance: .
v_gene: TRBV2
d_gene: .
j_gene: TRBJ1-5
CDR3nt: TGTGCCAGCAGTACGACAGCATCCGGTCCGAAACTCAATCAGCCCCAGCATTTT
CDR3aa: CASSTTASGPKLNQPQHF

abundance: .
v_gene: TRBV10-3
d_gene: TRBD2
j_gene: TRBJ2-7
CDR3nt: TGTGCCATCAGTGCCCAGCGGGAACCTACCGAGCAGTACTTC
CDR3aa: CAISAQREPTEQYF

abundance: .
v_gene: TRBV6-2/TRBV6-3
d_gene: TRBD2
j_gene: TRBJ2-7
CDR3nt: TGTGCCAGCAGTCACCAAGGGACTAGCCGCGAGCAGTACTTC
CDR3aa: CASSHQGTSREQYF

abundance: .
v_gene: TRBV5-5
d_gene: TRBD2
j_gene: TRBJ2-5
CDR3nt: TGTGCCAGCAGCTTAAAGACTAGCGGGGCCAGAGAGACCCAGTACTTC
CDR3aa: CASSLKTSGARETQYF

abundance: .
v_gene: TRBV7-2
d_gene: TRBD2
j_gene: TRBJ2-3
CDR3nt: TGTGCCAGCAGCCAGAGCGGGGGGTCAGATACGCAGTATTTT
CDR3aa: CASSQSGGSDTQYF

abundance: .
v_gene: TRBV9
d_gene: .
j_gene: TRBJ1-1
CDR3nt: TGTGCCAGCAGCGACTCAGGAGGTGAAGCTTTCTTT
CDR3aa: CASSDSGGEAFF

abundance: .
v_gene: TRBV11-3
d_gene: .
j_gene: TRBJ2-1
CDR3nt: TGTGCCAGCAGCTTAGGGGGCACCCAGCAGTTCTTC
CDR3aa: CASSLGGTQQFF

abundance: .
v_gene: TRBV5-1
d_gene: .
j_gene: TRBJ1-4
CDR3nt: TGCGCCAGCAGCTCCCAGGGGGAAAAACTGTTTTTT
CDR3aa: CASSSQGEKLFF

abundance: .
v_gene: TRBV9
d_gene: TRBD2
j_gene: TRBJ2-1
CDR3nt: TGTGCCAGCAGCGTTGATACAGCGGGAGTCTACAATGAGCAGTTCTTC
CDR3aa: CASSVDTAGVYNEQFF

abundance: .
v_gene: TRBV11-3
d_gene: .
j_gene: TRBJ2-1
CDR3nt: TGTGCCAGCAGCTTAGAGGTCGGTAATGAGCAGTTCTTC
CDR3aa: CASSLEVGNEQFF

abundance: .
v_gene: TRBV6-5
d_gene: .
j_gene: TRBJ2-3
CDR3nt: TGTGCCAGCAGTCTCAGTGGTGATACGCAGTATTTT
CDR3aa: CASSLSGDTQYF

abundance: .
v_gene: TRBV27
d_gene: .
j_gene: TRBJ1-2
CDR3nt: TGTGCCAGCAGCGAACAGGGTTTCGATGGCTACACCTTC
CDR3aa: CASSEQGFDGYTF

abundance: .
v_gene: TRBV7-9
d_gene: TRBD2
j_gene: TRBJ2-3
CDR3nt: TGTGCCAGCAGCTTAAGCGGGGGGCGCACAGATACGCAGTATTTT
CDR3aa: CASSLSGGRTDTQYF

abundance: .
v_gene: TRBV11-2
d_gene: .
j_gene: TRBJ2-1
CDR3nt: TGTGCCAGCAGCTTAGTGGCCTCCCCACAGTTCTTC
CDR3aa: CASSLVASPQFF

abundance: .
v_gene: TRBV6-6
d_gene: .
j_gene: TRBJ1-2
CDR3nt: TGTGCCAGCAGTGCACAGGTATTGGGCTACACCTTC
CDR3aa: CASSAQVLGYTF

abundance: .
v_gene: TRBV12-5
d_gene: TRBD1
j_gene: TRBJ2-7
CDR3nt: TGTGCTAGTGGTCTCGGACAGGGCTACGAGCAGTACTTC
CDR3aa: CASGLGQGYEQYF

abundance: .
v_gene: TRBV4-2
d_gene: TRBD1
j_gene: TRBJ1-6
CDR3nt: TGTGCCAGCAGCCAGACCGGGACAGGGGATAATTCACCCCTCCACTTT
CDR3aa: CASSQTGTGDNSPLHF

abundance: .
v_gene: TRBV10-3
d_gene: TRBD1
j_gene: TRBJ2-7
CDR3nt: TGTGCCATCAGTGAGCGTGACAGGGGAGCCTACGAGCAGTACTTC
CDR3aa: CAISERDRGAYEQYF

abundance: .
v_gene: TRBV5-1
d_gene: TRBD1
j_gene: TRBJ2-7
CDR3nt: TGCGCCAGCAGCCAAGGGGACAGGGATTCCTACGAGCAGTACTTC
CDR3aa: CASSQGDRDSYEQYF

abundance: .
v_gene: TRBV30
d_gene: .
j_gene: TRBJ1-2
CDR3nt: TGTGCAAGAGAGGATATCTATGGCTACACCTTC
CDR3aa: CAREDIYGYTF

abundance: .
v_gene: TRBV9
d_gene: TRBD1
j_gene: TRBJ2-7
CDR3nt: TGTGCCAGCAGCTCCCAGGGGACAGGGTTGTACGAGCAGTACTTC
CDR3aa: CASSSQGTGLYEQYF

abundance: .
v_gene: TRBV7-3
d_gene: TRBD2
j_gene: TRBJ2-1
CDR3nt: TGTGCCAGCAGCTCTCTAGCGGGTAGTGAGCAGTTCTTC
CDR3aa: CASSSLAGSEQFF

abundance: .
v_gene: TRBV5-1
d_gene: .
j_gene: TRBJ2-5
CDR3nt: TGCGCCAGCAGCTTGGGTAGCGCCTATTCCGGAGAGACCCAGTACTTC
CDR3aa: CASSLGSAYSGETQYF

abundance: .
v_gene: TRBV7-9
d_gene: TRBD1
j_gene: TRBJ1-2
CDR3nt: TGTGCCAGCAGCTCCGGGACAGTCGCCTATGGCTACACCTTC
CDR3aa: CASSSGTVAYGYTF

abundance: .
v_gene: TRBV14
d_gene: TRBD2
j_gene: TRBJ2-7
CDR3nt: TGTGCCAGCAGCCGGACTAGCGCCCACGAGCAGTACTTC
CDR3aa: CASSRTSAHEQYF

abundance: .
v_gene: TRBV4-1
d_gene: TRBD1
j_gene: TRBJ1-2
CDR3nt: TGCGCCAGCAGCCAAACCCCCGGGACAGGACTCTATGGCTACACCTTC
CDR3aa: CASSQTPGTGLYGYTF

abundance: .
v_gene: TRBV4-1
d_gene: TRBD2
j_gene: TRBJ2-1
CDR3nt: TGCGCCAGCAGCCTCGTACGCGGGCTAGCGGGAATAACCCGAAGGTTCTACAATGAGCAGTTCTTC
CDR3aa: CASSLVRGLAGITRRFYNEQFF

abundance: .
v_gene: TRBV6-4
d_gene: TRBD2
j_gene: TRBJ2-3
CDR3nt: TGTGCCAGCAGTGACTCGGGCGGGGGGAGCACAGATACGCAGTATTTT
CDR3aa: CASSDSGGGSTDTQYF

abundance: .
v_gene: TRBV28
d_gene: TRBD2
j_gene: TRBJ2-7
CDR3nt: TGTGCCAGCAGCACCGGGGGGTACGAGCAGTACTTC
CDR3aa: CASSTGGYEQYF

abundance: .
v_gene: TRBV5-5
d_gene: TRBD1
j_gene: TRBJ1-1
CDR3nt: TGTGCCAGCAGCTTGGGACAGGGAAGTGAGACTGAAGCTTTCTTT
CDR3aa: CASSLGQGSETEAFF

abundance: .
v_gene: TRBV3-1/TRBV3-2
d_gene: .
j_gene: TRBJ1-1
CDR3nt: TGTGCCAGCAGCCTAAGGACAGCCGAAGCTTTCTTT
CDR3aa: CASSLRTAEAFF

abundance: .
v_gene: TRBV7-2
d_gene: TRBD1
j_gene: TRBJ2-6
CDR3nt: TGTGCCAGCAGCCGGGACAGGAACTCTGGGGCCAACGTCCTGACTTTC
CDR3aa: CASSRDRNSGANVLTF

abundance: .
v_gene: TRBV19
d_gene: .
j_gene: TRBJ1-5
CDR3nt: TGTGCCAGTAGCACCTCCGGGGGGGCTGTCAATCAGCCCCAGCATTTT
CDR3aa: CASSTSGGAVNQPQHF

abundance: .
v_gene: TRBV24-1
d_gene: TRBD1
j_gene: TRBJ2-1
CDR3nt: TGTGCCACCAGTGAAACCGGGACAGGGATCAATGAGCAGTTCTTC
CDR3aa: CATSETGTGINEQFF

abundance: once
v_gene: TRBV6-5
d_gene: .
j_gene: TRBJ1-5
CDR3nt: TGTGCCAGCAGTCCAGGGTTTTATAGCAATCAGCCCCAGCATTTT
CDR3aa: CASSPGFYSNQPQHF

abundance: .
v_gene: TRBV19
d_gene: TRBD1
j_gene: TRBJ2-2
CDR3nt: TGTGCCAGTAGTATCCCACAGACAGGGAGCACCGGGGAGCTGTTTTTT
CDR3aa: CASSIPQTGSTGELFF

abundance: .
v_gene: TRBV13
d_gene: TRBD1
j_gene: TRBJ2-1
CDR3nt: TGTGCCAGCAGCTTTGCACAGGGGGCCGATGAGCAGTTCTTC
CDR3aa: CASSFAQGADEQFF

abundance: .
v_gene: TRBV28
d_gene: .
j_gene: TRBJ2-7
CDR3nt: TGTGCCAGCAGTCCGCGGGATCGCTCCTACGAGCAGTACTTC
CDR3aa: CASSPRDRSYEQYF

abundance: once
v_gene: TRBV6-4
d_gene: .
j_gene: TRBJ2-1
CDR3nt: TGTGCCAGCAGCGCGGCCCTAGGAACCTACAATGAGCAGTTCTTC
CDR3aa: CASSAALGTYNEQFF

abundance: .
v_gene: TRBV9
d_gene: TRBD1
j_gene: TRBJ2-1
CDR3nt: TGTGCCAGCAGCGTAGGAGGGGGCCCCTACAATGAGCAGTTCTTC
CDR3aa: CASSVGGGPYNEQFF

abundance: .
v_gene: TRBV5-4
d_gene: .
j_gene: TRBJ1-4
CDR3nt: TGTGCCAGCAGTAAAACCGGGTTGGAGACTAATGAAAAACTGTTTTTT
CDR3aa: CASSKTGLETNEKLFF